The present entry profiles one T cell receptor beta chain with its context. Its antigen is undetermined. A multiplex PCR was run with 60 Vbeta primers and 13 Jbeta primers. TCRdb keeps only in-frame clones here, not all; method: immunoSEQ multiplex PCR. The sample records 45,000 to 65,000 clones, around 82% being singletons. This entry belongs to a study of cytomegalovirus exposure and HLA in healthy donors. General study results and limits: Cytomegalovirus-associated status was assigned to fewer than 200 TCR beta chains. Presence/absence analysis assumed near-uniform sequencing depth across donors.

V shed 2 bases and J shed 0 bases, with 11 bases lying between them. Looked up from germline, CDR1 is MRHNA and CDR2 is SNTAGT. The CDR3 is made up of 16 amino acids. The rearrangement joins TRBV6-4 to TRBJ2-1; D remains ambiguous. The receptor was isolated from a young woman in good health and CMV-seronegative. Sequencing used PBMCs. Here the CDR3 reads CASSDGLVSSYNEQFF. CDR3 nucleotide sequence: TGTGCCAGCAGTGACGGTCTTGTGAGCTCCTACAATGAGCAGTTCTTC.